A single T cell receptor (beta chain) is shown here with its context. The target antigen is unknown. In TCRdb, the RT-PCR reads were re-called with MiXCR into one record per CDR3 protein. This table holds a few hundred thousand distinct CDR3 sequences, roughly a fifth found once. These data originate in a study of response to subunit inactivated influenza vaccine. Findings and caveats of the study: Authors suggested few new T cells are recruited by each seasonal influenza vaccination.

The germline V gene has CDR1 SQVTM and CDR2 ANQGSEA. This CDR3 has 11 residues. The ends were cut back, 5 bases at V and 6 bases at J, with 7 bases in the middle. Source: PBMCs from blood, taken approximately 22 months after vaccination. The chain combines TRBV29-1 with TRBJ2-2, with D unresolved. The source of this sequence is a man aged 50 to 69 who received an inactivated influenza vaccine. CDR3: CSVSGAGELFF. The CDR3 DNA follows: TGCAGCGTTTCTGGCGCCGGGGAGCTGTTTTTT.